This T cell receptor (beta chain) was documented in a study of identical twins. Per the germline V gene, CDR1 is ENHRY and CDR2 is SYGVKD. The CDR3 has 12 amino acids. Between the trimmed V and J ends, which lost 6 bases and 2 bases, there was a span of 8 bases. The sample holds a few counts of this clonotype. One entry per CDR3 protein results from TCRdb running MiXCR on the 5' RACE reads. This sample has about 1.7 million distinct CDR3 sequences, with less than 40% found just once. The sequence was obtained from a newborn girl in good health. Sequencing was done on a sample of cord blood. The rearrangement uses TRBV10-3 and TRBJ2-7, with unresolved D. The CDR3 DNA is TGTGCCATCAGCTCCCCCGCCTACGAGCAGTACTTC. Protein product: CAISSPAYEQYF.